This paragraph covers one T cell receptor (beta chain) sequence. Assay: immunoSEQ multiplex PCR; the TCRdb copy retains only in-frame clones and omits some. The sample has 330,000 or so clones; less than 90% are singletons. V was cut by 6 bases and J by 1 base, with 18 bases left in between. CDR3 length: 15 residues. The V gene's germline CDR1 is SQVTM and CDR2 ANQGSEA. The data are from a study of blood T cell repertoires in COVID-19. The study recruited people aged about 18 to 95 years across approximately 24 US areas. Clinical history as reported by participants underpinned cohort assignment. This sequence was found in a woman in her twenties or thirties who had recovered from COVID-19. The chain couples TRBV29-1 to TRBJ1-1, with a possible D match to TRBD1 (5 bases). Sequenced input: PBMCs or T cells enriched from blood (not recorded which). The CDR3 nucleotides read TGCAGCGTGGAGGGGAAGGGCAGCCGGAACACTGAAGCTTTCTTT. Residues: CSVEGKGSRNTEAFF.